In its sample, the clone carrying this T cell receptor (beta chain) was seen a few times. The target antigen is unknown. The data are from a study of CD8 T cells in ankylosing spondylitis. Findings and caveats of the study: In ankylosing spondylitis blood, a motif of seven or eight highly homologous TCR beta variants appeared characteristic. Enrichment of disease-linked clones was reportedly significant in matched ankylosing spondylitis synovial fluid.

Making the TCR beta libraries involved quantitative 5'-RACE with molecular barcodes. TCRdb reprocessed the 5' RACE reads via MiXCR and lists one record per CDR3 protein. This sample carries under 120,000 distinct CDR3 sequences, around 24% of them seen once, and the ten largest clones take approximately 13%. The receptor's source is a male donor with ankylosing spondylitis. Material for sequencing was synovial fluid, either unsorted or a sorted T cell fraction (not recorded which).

The CDR3 reads CASRETVIYGYTF. CDR3 coding DNA: TGTGCCAGCAGGGAGACAGTGATCTATGGCTACACCTTC. The chain couples TRBV6-1 to TRBJ1-2, with a tentative D call TRBD1 (5 bases). Germline V gene lookup returns CDR1 MNHNS and CDR2 SASEGT. The CDR3 is made up of 13 amino acids. V dropped 6 bases and J dropped 4 bases, with 12 bases sitting between them.